This TCR beta chain derives from a study of early stage breast cancer tumors (dated by TCRdb to the late 2010s). Regarding the study in general: Of the roughly 15 invasive breast tumors, around twelve were found to be estrogen receptor-positive, progesterone receptor-positive and HER2-negative. About 65% of the 12 ER+/PR+/HER2- tumors were invasive ductal carcinomas, while the other four were invasive lobular carcinomas. Across all samples, 2,651,842 templates representing under 1.3 million unique clonotypes were detected. A read coverage of roughly 10-fold per sample was achieved on average.

Each sample was amplified as two independent genomic DNA replicates: approximately 550 ng for blood and roughly 1.5 ug for tumor or normal breast. TCRB sequencing of genomic DNA was carried out with the ImmunoSeq Intro kit according to the manufacturer's instructions. For absolute quantification, the approximately 30-cycle multiplex PCR included proprietary primers along with spike-in control sequences. Single-end 150-bp reads were used to sequence an 87-bp fragment covering the CDR3 and the flanking V and J genes. Seven samples, with two replicates for each sample, were multiplexed per lane of an Illumina MiSeq using version 3.0 chemistry. In the paper's pipeline: Raw data were processed by the vendor's proprietary pipeline, with both replicates merged into one result per sample. A clonotype was defined as productive rearrangements that share the same V-gene family, CDR3 amino acid sequence and J-gene segment. Clonality was computed as 1 minus the normalized Shannon entropy (Pielou evenness) of TCRB abundances. To estimate T cell density, the total number of templates was divided by the input cell count, which was inferred from how much DNA went in. Recon was used with default parameters to estimate total repertoire diversity and clonality. A clonotype counted as tumor-enriched if its abundance in tumor exceeded 0.1% and was at least 32-fold higher than its abundance in normal breast. TCRdb carries this immuneACCESS record with in-frame sequences only. Its versions omit some clonotypes, under half of them owing to an unresolved V gene in the studies checked, with the rest unexplained. The D gene and trimming were derived from the DNA, and the V and J assignments and clone size from that table. The sample data list around 20,000 clones, and about 86% of these were observed just once. The ten largest account for under 2% of the sample.

CDR1 and CDR2 were assigned from the germline V gene as MRHNA and SNTAGT. Clipping removes 3 bases from V and 2 bases from J, with 10 as the unmatched junction base count. The CDR3 contains 17 residues, cysteine and phenylalanine counted. Of the read, only the CDR3 DNA is kept; its 51 bases are in frame from base 1. The study profiled bulk TCR beta-chain repertoires in matched peripheral blood, tumor and adjacent normal breast tissue taken from about 16 patients with early-stage breast cancer. Before surgery, roughly 4.5-10 mL of whole blood was collected into EDTA tubes and then processed within 2 hours. Ficoll-Paque centrifugation in SepMate-50 tubes was used to isolate peripheral blood mononuclear cells. PBMCs were cryopreserved in aliquots of roughly 1.8 to 4 million cells in approximately 90% FBS with approximately 10% DMSO and kept in liquid nitrogen. The Qiagen AllPrep DNA/RNA Mini kit was used to extract genomic DNA.

Worth noting for this clone: The clone's antigen remains unknown. No base quality information exists; no much larger clone differs at one position.

Paper-wide results and their limitations: Because the cohort was small, a breakdown by tumor subtype could not be done. Enriched TCRB sequences shared across patients were found to be mostly commonly generated sequences that were unlikely to play an important role in the tumor microenvironment. Tumors showed about 2.5-fold higher T cell density and higher clonality than adjacent normal breast tissue. Chain pairing and functional markers such as CD4, CD8 and FOXP3 were not captured by bulk genomic DNA sequencing of unsorted cells. Repertoires from blood and normal breast were more alike than repertoires from blood and tumor, and in about 90% of the 16 patients, comparing each tissue with blood separated tumor from normal.

Sequenced input: blood. The TCR sequence derives from a person aged 65 to 79 with breast cancer. The chain is encoded by TRBV6-4 joined to TRBJ2-3, and TRBD2 matches 8 of the central bases. Here the CDR3 is given as CASSEKGGGQYTDTQYF. At the DNA level, the sequence is TGTGCCAGCAGTGAAAAGGGCGGGGGGCAGTACACAGATACGCAGTATTTT.